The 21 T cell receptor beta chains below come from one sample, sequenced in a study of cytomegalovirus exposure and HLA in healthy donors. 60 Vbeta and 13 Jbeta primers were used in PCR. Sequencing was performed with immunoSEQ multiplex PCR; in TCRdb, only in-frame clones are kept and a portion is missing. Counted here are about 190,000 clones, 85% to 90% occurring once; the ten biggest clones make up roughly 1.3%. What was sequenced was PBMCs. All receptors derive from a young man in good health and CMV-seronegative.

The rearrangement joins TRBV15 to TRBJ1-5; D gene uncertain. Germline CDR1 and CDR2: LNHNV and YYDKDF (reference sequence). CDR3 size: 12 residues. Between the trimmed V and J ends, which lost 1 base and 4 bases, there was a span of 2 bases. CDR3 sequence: CATSRANQPQHF. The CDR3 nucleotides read TGTGCCACCAGCAGAGCAAATCAGCCCCAGCATTTT.

Here the CDR3 DNA reads TGTGCCAGCAGCCAAATGGGACTAGCCATCCCCGATGAGCAGTTCTTC. Translation gives CASSQMGLAIPDEQFF. The J gene is TRBJ2-1, the V gene TRBV4-2, with 9 bases matching TRBD2. Per the germline V gene, CDR1 is LGHNA and CDR2 is YNFKEQ. The length of the CDR3 is 16 residues. J gave up 8 bases and V 2 bases, and 10 bases lay outside the gene matches.

The CDR3 sequence: CASRRDSAGTQYF. The CDR3, as DNA: TGTGCCAGCAGGCGCGACAGTGCCGGTACGCAGTATTTT. The chain couples TRBV6-6 to TRBJ2-3; the D gene is possibly TRBD1 (5 bases). Germline V gene lookup returns CDR1 MNHNY and CDR2 SVGAGI (reference sequence). V lost 6 bases and J lost 8, with 15 bases in between. CDR3 size: 13 residues.

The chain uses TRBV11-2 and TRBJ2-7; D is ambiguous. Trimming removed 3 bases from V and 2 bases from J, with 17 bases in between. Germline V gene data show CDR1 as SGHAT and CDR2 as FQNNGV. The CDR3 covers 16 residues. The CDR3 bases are TGTGCCAGCAGCTTCGGCGGCTCCCCAGCTGCCTACGAGCAGTACTTC. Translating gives CASSFGGSPAAYEQYF. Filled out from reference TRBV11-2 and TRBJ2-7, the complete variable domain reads EAGVAQSPRYKIIEKRQSVAFWCNPISGHATLYWYQQILGQGPKLLIQFQNNGVVDDSQLPKDRFSAERLKGVDSTLKIQPAKLEDSAVYLCASSFGGSPAAYEQYFGPGTRLTVT.

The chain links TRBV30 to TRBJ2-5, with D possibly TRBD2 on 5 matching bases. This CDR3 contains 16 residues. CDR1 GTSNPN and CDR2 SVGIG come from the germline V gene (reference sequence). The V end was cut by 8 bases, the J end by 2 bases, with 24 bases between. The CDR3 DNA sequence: TGTGCCACCGAGATTACAGACTACTACCGACAAGAGACCCAGTACTTC. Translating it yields CATEITDYYRQETQYF.

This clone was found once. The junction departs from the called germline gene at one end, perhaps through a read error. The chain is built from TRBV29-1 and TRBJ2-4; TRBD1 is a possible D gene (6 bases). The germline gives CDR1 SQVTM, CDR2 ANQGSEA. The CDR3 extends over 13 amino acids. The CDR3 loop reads CSVVRGSKNSQYF. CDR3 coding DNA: TGCAGCGTGGTCAGGGGATCAAAAAACAGTCAGTACTTC.

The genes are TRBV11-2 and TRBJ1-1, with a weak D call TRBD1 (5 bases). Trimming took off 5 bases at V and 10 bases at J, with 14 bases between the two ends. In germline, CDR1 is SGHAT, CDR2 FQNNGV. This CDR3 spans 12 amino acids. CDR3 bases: TGTGCCAGCAGCCCGCTGCAGGGAAGAGCTTTCTTT. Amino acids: CASSPLQGRAFF.

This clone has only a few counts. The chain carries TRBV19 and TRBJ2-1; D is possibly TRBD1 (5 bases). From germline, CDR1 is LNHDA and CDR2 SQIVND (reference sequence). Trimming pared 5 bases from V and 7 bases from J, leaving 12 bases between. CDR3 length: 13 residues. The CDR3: CASSPTGMNEQFF. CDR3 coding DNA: TGTGCCAGTAGTCCTACAGGCATGAATGAGCAGTTCTTC. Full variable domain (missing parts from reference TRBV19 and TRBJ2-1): DGGITQSPKYLFRKEGQNVTLSCEQNLNHDAMYWYRQDPGQGLRLIYYSQIVNDFQKGDIAEGYSVSREKKESFPLTVTSAQKNPTAFYLCASSPTGMNEQFFGPGTRLTVL.

The CDR3, as DNA: TGCAGCGTTGTCCCCAGGGGAATTGAAGCTTTCTTT. It translates to CSVVPRGIEAFF. The rearrangement uses TRBV29-1 and TRBJ1-1; perhaps TRBD1 as D (6 bases). The CDR3 length is 12 residues. The V and J ends lost 4 bases and 7 bases respectively, with 13 bases between them. In germline, CDR1 is SQVTM, CDR2 ANQGSEA.

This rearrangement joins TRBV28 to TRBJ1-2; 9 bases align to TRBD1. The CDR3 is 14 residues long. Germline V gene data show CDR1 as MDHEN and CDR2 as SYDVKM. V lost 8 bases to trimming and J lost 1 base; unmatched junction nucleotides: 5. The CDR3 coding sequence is TGTGCCAGCGGACAGGGGAATGTTAACTATGGCTACACCTTC. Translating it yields CASGQGNVNYGYTF.

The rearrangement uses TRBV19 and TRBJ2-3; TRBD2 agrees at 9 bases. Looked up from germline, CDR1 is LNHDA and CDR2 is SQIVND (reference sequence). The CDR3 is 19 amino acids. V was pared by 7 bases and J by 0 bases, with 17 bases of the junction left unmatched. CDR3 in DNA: TGTGCCAGTAATCGGGGAAGTGGGCGGGGGGGTTCTAGCACAGATACGCAGTATTTT. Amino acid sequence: CASNRGSGRGGSSTDTQYF.

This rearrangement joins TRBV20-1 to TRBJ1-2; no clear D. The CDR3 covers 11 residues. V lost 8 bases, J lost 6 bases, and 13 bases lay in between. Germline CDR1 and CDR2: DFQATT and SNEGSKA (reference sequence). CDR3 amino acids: CSPRKRDGYTF. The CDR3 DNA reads TGCAGTCCGCGAAAACGGGATGGCTACACCTTC.

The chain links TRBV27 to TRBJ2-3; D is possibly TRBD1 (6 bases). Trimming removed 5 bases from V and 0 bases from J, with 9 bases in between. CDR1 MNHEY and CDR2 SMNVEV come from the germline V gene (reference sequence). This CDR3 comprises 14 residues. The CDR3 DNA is TGTGCCAGCAGTACCAGGGGAAGCACAGATACGCAGTATTTT. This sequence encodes CASSTRGSTDTQYF.

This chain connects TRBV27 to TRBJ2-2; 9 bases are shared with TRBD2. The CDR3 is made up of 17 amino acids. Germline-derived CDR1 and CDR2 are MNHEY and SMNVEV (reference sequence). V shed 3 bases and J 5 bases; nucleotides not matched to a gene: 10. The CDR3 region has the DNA TGTGCCAGCAGTTTTGAGTTTGCGGGGGGGCGTACCGGGGAGCTGTTTTTT. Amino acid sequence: CASSFEFAGGRTGELFF.

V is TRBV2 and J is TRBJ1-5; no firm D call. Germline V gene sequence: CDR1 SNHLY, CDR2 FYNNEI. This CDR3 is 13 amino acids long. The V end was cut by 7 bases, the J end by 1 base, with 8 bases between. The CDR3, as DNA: TGTGCCAGCAAGAGGGAAAGCAATCAGCCCCAGCATTTT. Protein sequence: CASKRESNQPQHF.

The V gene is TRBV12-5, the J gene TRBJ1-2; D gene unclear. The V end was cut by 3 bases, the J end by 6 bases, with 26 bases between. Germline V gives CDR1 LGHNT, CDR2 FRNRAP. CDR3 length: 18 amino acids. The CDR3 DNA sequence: TGTGCTAGTGGTTTCCCCCCGGTCCAGGAGGTCCCAAGCAATGGCTACACCTTC. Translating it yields CASGFPPVQEVPSNGYTF.

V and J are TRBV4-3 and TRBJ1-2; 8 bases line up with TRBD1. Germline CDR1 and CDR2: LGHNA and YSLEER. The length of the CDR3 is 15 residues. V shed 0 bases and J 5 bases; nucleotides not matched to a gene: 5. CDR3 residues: CASSQEGRGPYGYTF. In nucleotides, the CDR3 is TGCGCCAGCAGCCAAGAGGGCAGGGGGCCATATGGCTACACCTTC.

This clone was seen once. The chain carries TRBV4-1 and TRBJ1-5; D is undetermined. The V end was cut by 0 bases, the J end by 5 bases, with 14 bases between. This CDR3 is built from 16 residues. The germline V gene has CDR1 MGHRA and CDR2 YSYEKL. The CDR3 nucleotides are TGCGCCAGCAGCCAAGAACCCTATGCGACTCATCAGCCCCAGCATTTT. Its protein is CASSQEPYATHQPQHF.

CDR3 in DNA: TGTGCCAGCAGCTCATCCCCCAGCGGGTCCTACAATGAGCAGTTCTTC. The encoded protein is CASSSSPSGSYNEQFF. The chain has TRBV5-6 and TRBJ2-1; a possible D gene is TRBD2 (6 bases). V lost 3 bases and J 1 base, leaving 14 bases between the germline ends. This CDR3 comprises 16 residues. Germline V gene data show CDR1 as SGHDT and CDR2 as YYEEEE.

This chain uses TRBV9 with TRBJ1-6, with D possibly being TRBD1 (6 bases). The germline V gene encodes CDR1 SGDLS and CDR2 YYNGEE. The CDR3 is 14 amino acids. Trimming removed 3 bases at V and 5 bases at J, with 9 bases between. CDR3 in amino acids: CASSERTDNSPLHF. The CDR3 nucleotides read TGTGCCAGCAGCGAACGGACAGATAATTCACCCCTCCACTTT.

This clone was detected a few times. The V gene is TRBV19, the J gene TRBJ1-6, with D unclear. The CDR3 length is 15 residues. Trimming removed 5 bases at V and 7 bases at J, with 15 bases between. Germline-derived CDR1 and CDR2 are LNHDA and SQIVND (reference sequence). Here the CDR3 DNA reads TGTGCCAGTAGTTTGACGGGGTCGGGAAATTCACCCCTCCACTTT. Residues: CASSLTGSGNSPLHF.